The 11 T cell receptor beta chains in this list originate from one sample, sequenced in a study of T-cell memory formation after mild COVID-19. In TCRdb, the 5' RACE reads were re-called with MiXCR into one record per CDR3 protein. The table shows hundreds of thousands of distinct CDR3 sequences, with 15% to 20% occurring only once. Source material: PBMCs or a T cell subset sorted from them (not recorded which). The receptors were sampled from a man younger than 30 who had mild COVID-19 (a few samples of this study predate the infection). Cell type and time point are not known.

The V and J genes are TRBV7-9 and TRBJ1-2, with D possibly TRBD1 on 5 matching bases. The CDR3 totals 15 residues. CDR1 and CDR2 from the germline V gene are SEHNR and FQNEAQ (reference sequence). V dropped 5 bases and J dropped 7 bases, with 20 bases sitting between them. The CDR3 sequence: CASSITTGGPPGYTF. The CDR3 nucleotides read TGTGCCAGCAGCATAACCACAGGTGGCCCCCCTGGCTACACCTTC.

This clonotype has only a few counts. The chain couples TRBV5-1 to TRBJ1-1; D gene ambiguous. The germline V and J ends were trimmed by 7 bases and 6 bases, with 19 bases remaining between them. Germline-derived CDR1 and CDR2 are SGHRS and YFSETQ. CDR3 length: 14 residues. The CDR3 sequence is CASGLQSSSSEAFF. For the CDR3, the DNA is TGCGCCAGCGGTTTGCAGTCGAGTAGTTCTGAAGCTTTCTTT. The full variable domain, completed using reference TRBV5-1 and TRBJ1-1, is KAGVTQTPRYLIKTRGQQVTLSCSPISGHRSVSWYQQTPGQGLQFLFEYFSETQRNKGNFPGRFSGRQFSNSRSEMNVSTLELGDSALYLCASGLQSSSSEAFFGQGTRLTVV.

This clonotype was counted only a few times. This chain links TRBV4-1 with TRBJ1-2; D unclear. V lost 4 bases, J lost 6 bases, and 21 bases lay in between. Germline assignment: CDR1 MGHRA and CDR2 YSYEKL. This CDR3 has 16 amino acids. In nucleotides, the CDR3 is TGCGCCAGCAGCCCCCAGACAAGGGCCCTTGGTCATGGCTACACCTTC. Translated, it gives CASSPQTRALGHGYTF.

The sample holds a few counts of this clonotype. V and J are TRBV18 and TRBJ2-7, with TRBD1 identical over 9 bases. Per the germline V gene, CDR1 is KGHSH and CDR2 is LQKENI. The length of the CDR3 is 13 residues. The J segment lost 5 bases and the V segment lost 8 bases, leaving 7 bases of the junction unmatched. The CDR3 reads CASAGGQGNEQYV. The CDR3 bases are TGTGCCAGCGCCGGGGGACAGGGCAACGAGCAGTACGTC.

This clonotype was detected only a few times. The chain has TRBV7-6 and TRBJ2-2, with 8 bases identical to TRBD2. This CDR3 has 14 amino acids. The V gene's germline CDR1 is SGHVS and CDR2 FNYEAQ. J gave up 5 bases and V 6 bases, and 5 bases lay outside the gene matches. In DNA form, the CDR3 reads TGTGCCAGCAGAACATCGGGGGGGACCGGGGAGCTGTTTTTT. Its translation is CASRTSGGTGELFF.

This clonotype is a singleton in its sample. This rearrangement joins TRBV6-2 or TRBV6-3 to TRBJ2-7; D is perhaps TRBD2 (5 bases). Per germline, CDR1 MNHEY and CDR2 SVGEGT. CDR3 length: 14 residues. Trimming took off 2 bases at V and 0 bases at J, with 8 bases between the two ends. Here the CDR3 reads CASSYASRSYEQYF. CDR3 DNA sequence: TGTGCCAGCAGTTACGCTAGCCGCTCCTACGAGCAGTACTTC.

The CDR3 region is CAISGGTVNTGELFF. The DNA for the CDR3 is TGTGCCATCAGTGGGGGGACAGTAAACACCGGGGAGCTGTTTTTT. The chain joins TRBV10-3 to TRBJ2-2; 7 bases match TRBD1. Germline V CDR1 and CDR2: ENHRY, SYGVKD. The J segment lost 2 bases and the V segment lost 4 bases, leaving 4 bases of the junction unmatched. The CDR3 is 15 residues long.

This clonotype was observed a handful of times. The chain has TRBV6-6 and TRBJ1-5; D unclear. The V end was cut by 0 bases, the J end by 7 bases, with 7 bases between. Germline V gives CDR1 MNHNY, CDR2 SVGAGI (reference sequence). CDR3 size: 13 residues. The CDR3 DNA sequence: TGTGCCAGCAGTTACTCGTATTCGCAGCCCCAGCATTTT. Translated, it gives CASSYSYSQPQHF.

The chain uses TRBV9 and TRBJ2-2, with 11 bases lining up with TRBD2. CDR3 size: 20 residues. V was clipped by 3 bases and J by 0 bases; unmatched bases: 13. Per the germline V gene, CDR1 is SGDLS and CDR2 is YYNGEE. This CDR3 reads CASSATPLAGVTANTGELFF. DNA of the CDR3: TGTGCCAGCAGCGCGACCCCACTAGCGGGGGTTACCGCGAACACCGGGGAGCTGTTTTTT.

This clonotype has a single count. The chain recombines TRBV30 with TRBJ2-6, with D uncertain. Germline CDR1 is GTSNPN and CDR2 is SVGIG (reference sequence). The CDR3 spans 13 residues. V shed 3 bases and J shed 0 bases, with 3 bases lying between them. CDR3 loop: CAWRSSGANVLTF. The CDR3 DNA is TGTGCCTGGAGGTCCTCTGGGGCCAACGTCCTGACTTTC.

The chain links TRBV7-9 to TRBJ2-1, with D possibly being TRBD1 (6 bases). The CDR3 has 18 residues. Trimming took 1 base from V and 4 from J, leaving 20 bases between them. The germline V gene encodes CDR1 SEHNR and CDR2 FQNEAQ (reference sequence). The CDR3 sequence is CASSLVAGAEAKYNEQFF. In DNA form, the CDR3 reads TGTGCCAGCAGCTTAGTGGCAGGGGCCGAGGCGAAATACAATGAGCAGTTCTTC.